Listed below are T cell receptor beta chains from one sample, sequenced in a study of cytomegalovirus exposure and HLA in healthy donors. Libraries were prepared by immunoSEQ multiplex PCR; TCRdb keeps only in-frame clonotypes and omits some of them. The data show 150,000 to 180,000 clones, about four fifths seen once. The sample was PBMCs. The receptors were gathered from a man aged 18 to 30 in good health and CMV-seronegative. CDR3s include the opening cysteine and the closing phenylalanine or tryptophan. A D gene is named only where the DNA matches it firmly. Size values are once, few and many counts, or a class for expanded clones, and some rows have none.

d_gene: TRBD1
v_gene: TRBV27
j_gene: TRBJ1-1
abundance: -
CDR3aa: CASSIPGQGAPGTEAFF
CDR3nt: TGTGCCAGCAGTATACCGGGACAGGGGGCGCCGGGGACTGAAGCTTTCTTT

d_gene: -
v_gene: TRBV19
j_gene: TRBJ2-3
abundance: once
CDR3aa: CASSIDRGRVTDTQYF
CDR3nt: TGTGCCAGTAGTATAGACCGGGGAAGGGTCACAGATACGCAGTATTTT

d_gene: TRBD1
v_gene: TRBV5-1
j_gene: TRBJ1-4
abundance: few
CDR3aa: CASSIGQATNEKLFF
CDR3nt: TGCGCCAGCAGCATCGGACAGGCAACTAATGAAAAACTGTTTTTT

d_gene: TRBD2
v_gene: TRBV5-1
j_gene: TRBJ2-7
abundance: few
CDR3aa: CASSLELAGYYEQYF
CDR3nt: TGCGCCAGCAGCTTGGAACTAGCGGGGTACTACGAGCAGTACTTC

d_gene: TRBD1
v_gene: TRBV6-6
j_gene: TRBJ2-3
abundance: -
CDR3aa: CASRFFRGHGTDTQYF
CDR3nt: TGTGCCAGCAGATTTTTTAGGGGGCACGGCACAGATACGCAGTATTTT

d_gene: TRBD1
v_gene: TRBV7-9
j_gene: TRBJ1-6
abundance: -
CDR3aa: CASSLAGGYNSPLHF
CDR3nt: TGTGCCAGCAGCTTAGCAGGGGGCTACAATTCACCCCTCCACTTT

d_gene: -
v_gene: TRBV7-6
j_gene: TRBJ2-5
abundance: few
CDR3aa: CASSLAGRVKTPQYF
CDR3nt: TGTGCCAGCAGCTTAGCCGGCAGGGTAAAAACTCCCCAGTACTTC

d_gene: TRBD1
v_gene: TRBV18
j_gene: TRBJ1-2
abundance: -
CDR3aa: CASSQDTGGIGYTF
CDR3nt: TGTGCCAGCTCACAGGACACAGGGGGGATCGGCTACACCTTC

d_gene: TRBD1
v_gene: TRBV10-3
j_gene: TRBJ2-1
abundance: -
CDR3aa: CAISKYRQGDSYNEQFF
CDR3nt: TGTGCCATCAGTAAATACCGACAGGGGGATTCCTACAATGAGCAGTTCTTC

d_gene: -
v_gene: TRBV9
j_gene: TRBJ1-1
abundance: -
CDR3aa: CASSVQGSLNTEAFF
CDR3nt: TGTGCCAGCAGCGTACAGGGGTCCCTGAACACTGAAGCTTTCTTT

d_gene: TRBD1
v_gene: TRBV6-1
j_gene: TRBJ2-3
abundance: -
CDR3aa: CASRGQPGPTDTQYF
CDR3nt: TGTGCCAGCAGGGGACAGCCCGGGCCGACAGATACGCAGTATTTT

d_gene: -
v_gene: TRBV7-6
j_gene: TRBJ1-6
abundance: -
CDR3aa: CASSLKGFLGSPLHF
CDR3nt: TGTGCCAGCAGCTTAAAGGGGTTTTTAGGGTCACCCCTCCACTTT

d_gene: -
v_gene: TRBV30
j_gene: TRBJ2-5
abundance: -
CDR3aa: CAWSLSYAQYF
CDR3nt: TGTGCCTGGAGTCTCTCATACGCGCAGTACTTC

d_gene: -
v_gene: TRBV7-9
j_gene: TRBJ1-2
abundance: -
CDR3aa: CASSLVTRGWHGYTF
CDR3nt: TGTGCCAGCAGCTTAGTGACCAGGGGATGGCATGGCTACACCTTC